This T cell receptor beta chain was sequenced for a study of T cells in Graves' hyperthyroidism and ophthalmopathy. The CDR3 length is 14 residues. J was trimmed by 0 bases and V by 6 bases; bases with no gene match: 5. Germline CDR1 MNHEY, CDR2 SVGEGT. Whole-study results and caveats: A 13 V-J model separated ophthalmopathy from stable hyperthyroidism. The model predicted ophthalmopathy a median approximately six months before onset.

RNA transcripts served as the template for amplifying TCR beta CDR3 regions. The HTBI set primed first-round TCR CDR3 RT-PCR. TCRdb analysed the multiplex PCR reads with MiXCR anew, one entry per CDR3 protein. The sample records 350,000 to 400,000 distinct CDR3 sequences, about 19% being singletons. Worth noting for this clonotype: Its specificity is not known.

This chain joins TRBV6-2 or TRBV6-3 and TRBJ2-7; 7 bases fit TRBD2. The TCR originated in a woman between 18 and 29 years old with Graves' hyperthyroidism. The sequencing input was blood. The CDR3 loop reads CASRMRTSSYEQYF. The CDR3 DNA sequence: TGTGCCAGCAGGATGAGGACTAGCTCCTACGAGCAGTACTTC.